These T cell receptor beta chains were read from a single sample in a study of CD8 T cells in Susac syndrome. TCRdb ran MiXCR on the immunoSEQ multiplex PCR reads and lists one entry per CDR3 protein. The sample contains about 400,000 distinct CDR3 sequences, 85% of which appear only once. Sequencing was performed on CD8+ T cells from PBMCs. These receptors were obtained from a human donor with multiple sclerosis. CDR3s include the opening cysteine and the closing phenylalanine or tryptophan. Each record gives: D gene, J gene, clone size, V gene, CDR3 DNA, CDR3 protein. The D gene is left open where the match is weak. Only part of the rows carry a size: once, few, many, or a class if the clone is expanded.

>-|TRBJ2-7|-|TRBV4-2
TGTGCCAGCAGCCAAGATACTTCTGCCTCCTACGAGCAGTACTTC
CASSQDTSASYEQYF
>-|TRBJ2-1|-|TRBV7-2
TGTGCCAGCAGCGGGGGGGGCCCTATTTCGGCCCTTGGCAATGAGCAGTTCTTC
CASSGGGPISALGNEQFF
>-|TRBJ2-5|once|TRBV7-2
TGTGCCAGCAGCTTAGGGGGGGCGTGGGAGACCCAGTACTTC
CASSLGGAWETQYF
>TRBD1|TRBJ2-7|-|TRBV7-6
TGTGCCAGCAGCCCGACAGGGAATGCCTACGAGCAGTACTTC
CASSPTGNAYEQYF
>TRBD2|TRBJ2-1|-|TRBV25-1
TGTGCCAGCAGTGAATGGGGTGGGGAGGGGAATGAGCAGTTCTTC
CASSEWGGEGNEQFF
>-|TRBJ1-4|once|TRBV12-3/TRBV12-4
TGTGCCAGCAGTCTTGTAGAAGAAAAACTGTTTTTT
CASSLVEEKLFF
>-|TRBJ1-1|-|TRBV6-1
TGTGCCAGCAGGACAGCTAATACGAACACTGAAGCTTTCTTT
CASRTANTNTEAFF
>-|TRBJ1-1|-|TRBV27
TGTGCCAGCAGTTTATTCGCAGGGACCAACACTGAAGCTTTCTTT
CASSLFAGTNTEAFF
>TRBD2|TRBJ2-1|-|TRBV9
TGTGCCAGCAGCGTAGAAGGTAGCGGGAGTCTTGGTGAGCAGTTCTTC
CASSVEGSGSLGEQFF
>TRBD1|TRBJ2-1|-|TRBV2
TGTGCCATTCTAGACAGGGGCGAGCAGTTCTTC
CAILDRGEQFF
>-|TRBJ1-1|-|TRBV12-2
TGTGCAAGTCGCTTAGGGACCGGGACGCACACTGAAGCTTTCTTT
CASRLGTGTHTEAFF
>-|TRBJ1-5|once|TRBV5-5
TGTGCCAGCAGCTGGGAACCTACGGTTCAGCCCCAGCATTTT
CASSWEPTVQPQHF
>-|TRBJ2-5|-|TRBV18
TGTGCCAGCTCACCATGGACGGAAGAGACCCAGTACTTC
CASSPWTEETQYF
>-|TRBJ2-5|-|TRBV6-5
TGTGCCAGCAGTTTCCAACTAGGGACGGGGGAGACCCAGTACTTC
CASSFQLGTGETQYF
>-|TRBJ1-1|-|TRBV20-1
TGCAGTGCTAGAGGACTGGCCTCTGAAGCTTTCTTT
CSARGLASEAFF
>-|TRBJ1-1|few|TRBV27
TGTGCCAGCAGTTTATCCTGGGGTCACACTGAAGCTTTCTTT
CASSLSWGHTEAFF
>TRBD2|TRBJ2-1|-|TRBV6-5
TGTGCCAGCAGTTACTCGTGGCTAGCGGGAGGCCCTAGATTGATGGGGAATGAGCAGTTCTTC
CASSYSWLAGGPRLMGNEQFF
>-|TRBJ2-5|-|TRBV14
TGTGCCAGCAGCCAAGTGTTCGAGTCCCGGGGAGCGGAGACCCAGTACTTC
CASSQVFESRGAETQYF
>-|TRBJ1-1|-|TRBV5-6
TGTGCCAGCAGCTTGCCGAATACAGTGAACACTGAAGCTTTCTTT
CASSLPNTVNTEAFF
>-|TRBJ1-1|-|TRBV29-1
TGCAGCGCAACCGGGATCCGGGGAACTGAAGCTTTCTTT
CSATGIRGTEAFF
>TRBD1|TRBJ2-1|-|TRBV5-1
TGCGCCAGCAGCTTCCGGGACAGGAGCTACTCCTACAATGAGCAGTTCTTC
CASSFRDRSYSYNEQFF
>-|TRBJ2-1|-|TRBV5-1
TGCGCCAGCAGCTTGGCCGGGACGGCTAATGAGCAGTTCTTC
CASSLAGTANEQFF
>-|TRBJ2-7|-|TRBV11-1
TGTGCCAGCAGCCACGGTCGGGATTACGAGCAGTACTTC
CASSHGRDYEQYF
>-|TRBJ2-7|-|TRBV4-1
TGCGCCAGCAGCCAAGTGGTCGGGGGTGGGACCTACGAGCAGTACTTC
CASSQVVGGGTYEQYF
>-|TRBJ2-1|-|TRBV30
TGTGCCTGGAGCCATAGCGCGCTCTGGGTCGATGAGCAGTTCTTC
CAWSHSALWVDEQFF
>-|TRBJ2-7|few|TRBV29-1
TGCAGCGTTGGGCAGGGTACCGACGAGCAGTACTTC
CSVGQGTDEQYF
>TRBD1|TRBJ2-7|-|TRBV18
TGTGCCAGCTCACCGGGACAGGGAGGTGCGGAGCAGTACTTC
CASSPGQGGAEQYF
>-|TRBJ2-5|-|TRBV28
TGTGCCAGCCGTGACCAAGAGACCCAGTACTTC
CASRDQETQYF
>TRBD2|TRBJ2-2|-|TRBV3-1
TGTGCCAGCAGCCACCATTTAAGCGGGACCAACACCGGGGAGCTGTTTTTT
CASSHHLSGTNTGELFF
>-|TRBJ1-2|once|TRBV27
TGTGCCAGCAGTTTATGGCGGGGGGACGGCTACACCTTC
CASSLWRGDGYTF
>TRBD2|TRBJ2-2|-|TRBV7-9
TGTGCCAGCAGCTCAACCGGGACTAGCGACACCGGGGAGCTGTTTTTT
CASSSTGTSDTGELFF
>-|TRBJ2-5|-|TRBV6-1
TGTGCCAGCAGACCCCTCCCGACAGTCCTACAAGAGACCCAGTACTTC
CASRPLPTVLQETQYF
>TRBD1|TRBJ2-2|once|TRBV30
TGTGCCTGGAGTACGGGACAGGGGCACGGGGAGCCGTTTTTT
CAWSTGQGHGEPFF
>-|TRBJ1-1|-|TRBV25-1
TGTGCCAGCAGTGACATATGGAACACTGAAGCTTTCTTT
CASSDIWNTEAFF
>TRBD1|TRBJ2-7|-|TRBV27
TGTGCCAGCAGTCCCCTTGGGACAGGGACCTTCCTCTACGAGCAGTACTTC
CASSPLGTGTFLYEQYF
>TRBD1|TRBJ1-1|-|TRBV30
TGTGCCTGGAATGCCCCTCAGGGGGCCGTCACTGAAGCTTTCTTT
CAWNAPQGAVTEAFF
>-|TRBJ2-1|-|TRBV20-1
TGCAGTGCTAGACCGATCGACAGACCGATATCCTACAATGAGCAGTTCTTC
CSARPIDRPISYNEQFF
>-|TRBJ2-1|-|TRBV5-4
TGTGCCAGCACCAATGGACAGAGAGGCTCCTACAATGAGCAGTTCTTC
CASTNGQRGSYNEQFF
>-|TRBJ1-1|-|TRBV6-5
TGTGCCAGCAGTTACGTTGGACACTCGACCATGAACACTGAAGCTTTCTTT
CASSYVGHSTMNTEAFF
>TRBD1|TRBJ1-2|-|TRBV12-3/TRBV12-4
TGTGCCAGCACAACACTACAGGGGCCTTACTATGGCTACACCTTC
CASTTLQGPYYGYTF
>TRBD2|TRBJ2-1|-|TRBV19
TGTGCCAGTACCCAATGGGCGGGGGGGCCAGGTGAGCAGTTCTTC
CASTQWAGGPGEQFF
>-|TRBJ2-7|-|TRBV19
TGTACCAGACCTCCGCTCGGATGCGAGCAGTACTTC
CTRPPLGCEQYF